The 26 T cell receptor beta chains below all came from one sample that was sequenced in a study of cytomegalovirus exposure and HLA in healthy donors. Vbeta (60) and Jbeta (13) primers were used in the PCR. Measured with immunoSEQ multiplex PCR; TCRdb has only the in-frame clones, and not every one. Here the sample spans 130,000 or so clones, more than 70% being singletons. The sample was PBMCs. These receptor sequences come from a man in his forties in good health and CMV-seronegative.

V is TRBV6-1 and J is TRBJ2-4; 7 positions match TRBD2. The CDR3 covers 15 residues. V dropped 0 bases and J dropped 9; count of bases not matched to a gene: 8. Germline V lookup: CDR1 MNHNS, CDR2 SASEGT. The CDR3 protein is CASSEALRLAAIQYF. CDR3 in DNA: TGTGCCAGCAGTGAAGCGCTTCGACTAGCAGCCATTCAGTACTTC.

The J gene is TRBJ2-3, the V gene TRBV27, with a tentative D call TRBD1 (8 bases). The CDR3 has 16 amino acids. The ends were cut back, 3 bases at V and 3 bases at J, with 16 bases in the middle. CDR1 is MNHEY, CDR2 SMNVEV, per germline (reference sequence). CDR3: CASSFQDRGGTDTQYF. CDR3 sequence (DNA): TGTGCCAGCAGTTTTCAAGACAGGGGAGGGACAGATACGCAGTATTTT.

This chain joins TRBV28 and TRBJ1-2, with TRBD1 identical over 8 bases. The CDR3 covers 14 residues. Trimming removed 5 bases from V and 7 bases from J; junction bases left unmatched: 9. Germline V gene lookup returns CDR1 MDHEN and CDR2 SYDVKM. The CDR3 sequence is CASSNQGAPRGYTF. The CDR3 DNA follows: TGTGCCAGCAGTAACCAGGGGGCGCCTCGTGGCTACACCTTC.

In this sample, this clone turned up once. The gene calls are TRBV27 and TRBJ2-7, with 9 bases matching TRBD1. This CDR3 region has 15 residues. V gave up 3 bases and J gave up 4 bases; unmatched junction bases: 7. The germline V gene encodes CDR1 MNHEY and CDR2 SMNVEV (reference sequence). The DNA of the CDR3 is TGTGCCAGCAGTTTCTGGACAGGGGAGGTGTACGAGCAGTACTTC. Amino acids: CASSFWTGEVYEQYF.

The CDR3 coding sequence is TGCGCCAGCAGCTTGGGTAACCCCGGGACAGGGATTTATGGCTACACCTTC. Encoded protein: CASSLGNPGTGIYGYTF. This chain joins TRBV5-1 and TRBJ1-2, with TRBD1 matching 9 bases. V was pared by 0 bases and J by 5 bases, with 11 bases of the junction left unmatched. Germline assignment: CDR1 SGHRS and CDR2 YFSETQ. The length of the CDR3 is 17 residues.

The chain has TRBV7-3 and TRBJ1-1; 8 bases fit TRBD1. V shed 5 bases, J shed 8 bases, and the junction held 7 bases outside the gene matches. The CDR3 has 13 amino acids. Germline V lookup: CDR1 SGHTA, CDR2 FQGTGA. For the CDR3, the DNA is TGTGCCAGCAGCACCGGACAGGGTAGAGAAGCTTTCTTT. It yields the protein CASSTGQGREAFF.

V and J are TRBV10-2 and TRBJ1-5, with 9 bases lining up with TRBD1. Trimming at V came to 0 bases and at J to 2 bases, leaving 11 bases not matched to a gene. The CDR3 contains 19 residues. CDR1 is WSHSY, CDR2 SAAADI, per germline. The CDR3 loop reads CASSESRDRVMFGNQPQHF. DNA for the CDR3: TGCGCCAGCAGTGAGTCGAGGGACAGGGTAATGTTCGGCAATCAGCCCCAGCATTTT.

This clone occurred a few times. The chain joins TRBV27 to TRBJ1-3; 10 nucleotides match TRBD1. The length of the CDR3 is 14 residues. CDR1 is MNHEY and CDR2 is SMNVEV in the germline V gene (reference sequence). V lost 4 bases, J lost 8 bases, and 5 bases stayed unmatched. The CDR3 DNA follows: TGTGCCAGCAGTTCCCGGGACAGGGGTCACACCATATATTTT. Translated: CASSSRDRGHTIYF.

For the CDR3, the DNA is TGTGCCAGCAGCTCCACCCCTGGTGGCCTAGCGCTCGACGAGCAGTACTTC. Residues: CASSSTPGGLALDEQYF. The genes are TRBV9 and TRBJ2-7; D may be TRBD2 (6 bases). The CDR3 length is 17 residues. Trimming left V 4 bases short and J 5 bases short, with 25 bases between. Looked up from germline, CDR1 is SGDLS and CDR2 is YYNGEE.

The chain recombines TRBV9 with TRBJ2-7; 9 bases are a match to TRBD1. This CDR3 has 15 residues. Germline lookup yields CDR1 SGDLS and CDR2 YYNGEE. Trimming took 2 bases from V and 3 from J; bases not matched to a gene: 6. CDR3 nucleotide sequence: TGTGCCAGCAGCGTTAGCCGGGACAGGGACTACGAGCAGTACTTC. Protein: CASSVSRDRDYEQYF.

V usage is TRBV6-6 and J usage is TRBJ1-5; 7 nucleotides agree with TRBD1. The V gene's germline CDR1 is MNHNY and CDR2 SVGAGI (reference sequence). The CDR3 has 13 amino acids. Losses at the gene ends were 4 bases for V and 6 bases for J; bases not matched to a gene: 3. CDR3 bases: TGTGCCAGCAGTTGGCCAGGGGGTCAGCCCCAGCATTTT. This gives the protein CASSWPGGQPQHF.

This chain joins TRBV30 and TRBJ2-7; no reliable D call. The germline V and J ends were trimmed by 1 base and 0 bases, with 4 bases remaining between them. The CDR3 sequence is 12 residues long. CDR1 is GTSNPN, CDR2 SVGIG, per germline (reference sequence). The CDR3 loop reads CAWSDSSYEQYF. The CDR3 DNA sequence: TGTGCCTGGAGTGACAGCTCCTACGAGCAGTACTTC. The whole variable domain, filled in from reference TRBV30 and TRBJ2-7, reads SQTIHQWPATLVQPVGSPLSLECTVEGTSNPNLYWYRQAAGRGLQLLFYSVGIGQISSEVPQNLSASRPQDRQFILSSKKLLLSDSGFYLCAWSDSSYEQYFGPGTRLTVT.

V gene TRBV6-6 combines with J gene TRBJ1-1; TRBD1 might be the D (6 bases). CDR1 and CDR2 (germline): MNHNY, SVGAGI (reference sequence). The V end lost 5 bases, the J end lost 4 bases, and 17 bases lay between the germline ends. The CDR3 totals 15 residues. The CDR3 protein is CASSEQGPLGTEAFF. As DNA, the CDR3 is TGTGCCAGCAGTGAGCAGGGGCCCTTGGGCACTGAAGCTTTCTTT.

This chain links TRBV25-1 with TRBJ2-7; D is possibly TRBD1 (6 bases). V was shortened by 6 bases and J by 1 base, with 13 bases between the two germline ends. Germline assignment: CDR1 MGHDK and CDR2 SYGVNS. This CDR3 has 14 residues. The CDR3 loop is CASRSQGWSYEQYF. The CDR3 nucleotides are TGTGCCAGCAGGTCACAGGGATGGTCCTACGAGCAGTACTTC.

The chain has TRBV7-2 and TRBJ1-2; D unclear. The CDR3 has 14 amino acids. Germline V CDR1 and CDR2: SGHTA, FQGNSA. With 1 base removed from V and 7 bases from J, the gap between germline ends came to 13 bases. CDR3 coding DNA: TGTGCCAGCAGCTTAGTCCCTTTCTACGGTGGCTACACCTTC. Residues: CASSLVPFYGGYTF. The variable domain in full, completed from reference TRBV7-2 and TRBJ1-2, reads GAGVSQSPSNKVTEKGKDVELRCDPISGHTALYWYRQSLGQGLEFLIYFQGNSAPDKSGLPSDRFSAERTGGSVSTLTIQRTQQEDSAVYLCASSLVPFYGGYTFGSGTRLTVV.

This clone was seen only a few times. The chain employs TRBV18 and TRBJ1-1, with 9 nucleotides matching TRBD1. Germline V gives CDR1 KGHSH, CDR2 LQKENI. V lost 3 bases to trimming and J lost 4 bases; unmatched junction nucleotides: 6. The CDR3 length is 15 residues. Here the CDR3 reads CASSPVTGGSTEAFF. The CDR3 DNA follows: TGTGCCAGCTCACCTGTGACAGGGGGAAGCACTGAAGCTTTCTTT.

The CDR3 is CASSYPQGAGVEQYF. CDR3 sequence (DNA): TGTGCCAGCAGTTACCCCCAGGGGGCTGGGGTCGAGCAGTACTTC. V gene TRBV6-8 combines with J gene TRBJ2-7; 8 bases are shared with TRBD1. Germline CDR1 and CDR2: MNHGY and SAAAGT. With V trimmed by 2 bases and J by 6 bases, 9 bases remained unmatched. This CDR3 is built from 15 residues.

The CDR3 loop is CASSPTGQLDTEAFF. CDR3 DNA: TGCGCCAGCAGCCCAACGGGACAGCTGGACACTGAAGCTTTCTTT. The chain uses TRBV5-1 and TRBJ1-1; 7 bases map to TRBD1. This CDR3 has 15 residues. Germline V gives CDR1 SGHRS, CDR2 YFSETQ. V trimming: 4 bases; J trimming: 3 bases; junction bases outside the gene matches: 9. Full variable domain (remainder filled in from reference TRBV5-1 and TRBJ1-1): KAGVTQTPRYLIKTRGQQVTLSCSPISGHRSVSWYQQTPGQGLQFLFEYFSETQRNKGNFPGRFSGRQFSNSRSEMNVSTLELGDSALYLCASSPTGQLDTEAFFGQGTRLTVV.

The rearrangement uses TRBV11-2 and TRBJ2-7; D is perhaps TRBD1 (5 bases). The CDR3 covers 14 residues. The ends were cut back, 1 base at V and 2 bases at J, with 9 bases in the middle. The germline V gene has CDR1 SGHAT and CDR2 FQNNGV. The CDR3 reads CASSLGQTAYEQYF. In nucleotides, the CDR3 is TGTGCCAGCAGCTTAGGCCAGACAGCCTACGAGCAGTACTTC.

V usage is TRBV7-2 and J usage is TRBJ1-2; D possibly corresponds to TRBD1 (6 bases). V lost 5 bases and J 4 bases, leaving 14 bases between the germline ends. Germline values: CDR1 SGHTA, CDR2 FQGNSA. The CDR3 runs to 14 residues. The CDR3 spells CASSAGGRGYGYTF. The CDR3 DNA reads as TGTGCCAGCAGCGCCGGGGGGCGAGGCTATGGCTACACCTTC.

The V gene is TRBV28, the J gene TRBJ2-3, with 7 bases matching TRBD1. CDR1 is MDHEN and CDR2 is SYDVKM in the germline V gene. The ends lost 5 bases at V and 2 bases at J; junction bases unmatched: 4. The CDR3 spans 14 residues. The CDR3 protein is CASSKTGVTDTQYF. CDR3 nucleotides: TGTGCCAGCAGTAAAACAGGGGTCACAGATACGCAGTATTTT.

V gene TRBV5-4 combines with J gene TRBJ2-7; D uncertain. V gave up 1 base and J gave up 5 bases, with 13 bases separating them. The CDR3 contains 14 residues. Germline CDR1 is SGHNT and CDR2 is YYREEE (reference sequence). This chain's CDR3 is CASSLPSVLNEQYF. In nucleotides, the CDR3 is TGTGCCAGCAGCTTGCCTTCGGTTTTGAACGAGCAGTACTTC.

CDR3: CASSVGLANDEAFF. CDR3 sequence (DNA): TGCGCCAGCAGCGTGGGACTTGCAAATGATGAAGCTTTCTTT. V usage is TRBV5-1 and J usage is TRBJ1-1, with D tentatively TRBD1 (5 bases). This CDR3 has 14 residues. V shed 4 bases and J shed 7 bases, with 17 bases lying between them. Germline assignment: CDR1 SGHRS and CDR2 YFSETQ.

The V call is TRBV5-5, the J call TRBJ2-7; TRBD2 is a possible D gene (5 bases). The CDR3 sequence is 12 residues long. V lost 0 bases, J lost 4 bases, and 5 bases lay in between. Germline V gene data show CDR1 as SGHKS and CDR2 as YYEKEE (reference sequence). CDR3 region: CASSLGGYEQYF. CDR3 coding DNA: TGTGCCAGCAGCTTGGGAGGGTACGAGCAGTACTTC.

This chain links TRBV28 with TRBJ1-2; a weak D match, TRBD1 (5 bases). Trimming stripped 7 bases from V and 4 bases from J, with 19 bases between. This CDR3 region has 15 residues. CDR1 and CDR2 from the germline V gene are MDHEN and SYDVKM. The CDR3 loop reads CASNPRGGVIYGYTF. CDR3 coding DNA: TGTGCCAGCAACCCGAGGGGAGGAGTAATCTATGGCTACACCTTC.

The chain carries TRBV2 and TRBJ2-2; 7 nucleotides match TRBD2. Germline CDR1 SNHLY, CDR2 FYNNEI. The V segment lost 3 bases and the J segment 4 bases; nucleotides outside the gene matches: 11. This CDR3 comprises 17 residues. DNA for the CDR3: TGTGCCAGCAGTGACGGGGTCTCAGCGGGGATCACCGGGGAGCTGTTTTTT. Translation gives CASSDGVSAGITGELFF.